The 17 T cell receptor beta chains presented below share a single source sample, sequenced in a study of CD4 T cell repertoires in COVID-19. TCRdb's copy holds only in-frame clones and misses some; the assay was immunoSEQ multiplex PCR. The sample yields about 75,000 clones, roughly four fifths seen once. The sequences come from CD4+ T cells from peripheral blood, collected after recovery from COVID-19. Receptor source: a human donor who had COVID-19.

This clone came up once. The CDR3 loop reads CASSPGRTGELFF. The CDR3 nucleotides read TGTGCCAGCAGTCCAGGACGTACCGGGGAGCTGTTTTTT. The chain has TRBV7-3 and TRBJ2-2; D unresolved. The CDR3 consists of 13 residues. V gave up 6 bases and J gave up 5 bases, with 10 bases separating them. Germline values: CDR1 SGHTA, CDR2 FQGTGA.

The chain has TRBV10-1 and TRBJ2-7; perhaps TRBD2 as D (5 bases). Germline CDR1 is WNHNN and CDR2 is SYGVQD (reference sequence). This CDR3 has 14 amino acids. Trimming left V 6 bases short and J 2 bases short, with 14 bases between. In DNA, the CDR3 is TGCGCCAGCAGCCCCCGGGGAGATACCTACGAGCAGTACTTC. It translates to CASSPRGDTYEQYF.

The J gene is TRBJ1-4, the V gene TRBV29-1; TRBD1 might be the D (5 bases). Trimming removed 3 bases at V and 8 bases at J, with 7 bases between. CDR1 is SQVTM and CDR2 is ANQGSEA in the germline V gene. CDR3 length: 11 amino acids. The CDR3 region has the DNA TGCAGCGTTGATCGGGGCGAAAAACTGTTTTTT. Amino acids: CSVDRGEKLFF.

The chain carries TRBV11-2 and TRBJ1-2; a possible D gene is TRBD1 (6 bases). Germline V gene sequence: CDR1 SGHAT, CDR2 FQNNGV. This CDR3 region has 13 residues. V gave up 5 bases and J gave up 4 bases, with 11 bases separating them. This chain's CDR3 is CASSEPRGYGYTF. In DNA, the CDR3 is TGTGCCAGCAGCGAACCCAGGGGCTATGGCTACACCTTC. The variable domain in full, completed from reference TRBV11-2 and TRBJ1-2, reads EAGVAQSPRYKIIEKRQSVAFWCNPISGHATLYWYQQILGQGPKLLIQFQNNGVVDDSQLPKDRFSAERLKGVDSTLKIQPAKLEDSAVYLCASSEPRGYGYTFGSGTRLTVV.

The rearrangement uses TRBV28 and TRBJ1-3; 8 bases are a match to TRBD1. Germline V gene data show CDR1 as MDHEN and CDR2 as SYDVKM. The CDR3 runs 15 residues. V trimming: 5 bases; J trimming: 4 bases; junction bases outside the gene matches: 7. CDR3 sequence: CASSGQGAGGNTIYF. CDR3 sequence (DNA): TGTGCCAGCAGTGGTCAGGGGGCGGGCGGAAACACCATATATTTT. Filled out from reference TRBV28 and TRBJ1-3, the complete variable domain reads DVKVTQSSRYLVKRTGEKVFLECVQDMDHENMFWYRQDPGLGLRLIYFSYDVKMKEKGDIPEGYSVSREKKERFSLILESASTNQTSMYLCASSGQGAGGNTIYFGEGSWLTVV.

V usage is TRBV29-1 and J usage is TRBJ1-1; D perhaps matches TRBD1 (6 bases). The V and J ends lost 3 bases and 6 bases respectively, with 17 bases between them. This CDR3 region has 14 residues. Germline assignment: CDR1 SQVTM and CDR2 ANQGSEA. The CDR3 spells CSVEGGTSTAEAFF. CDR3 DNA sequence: TGCAGCGTTGAGGGCGGGACATCGACGGCTGAAGCTTTCTTT.

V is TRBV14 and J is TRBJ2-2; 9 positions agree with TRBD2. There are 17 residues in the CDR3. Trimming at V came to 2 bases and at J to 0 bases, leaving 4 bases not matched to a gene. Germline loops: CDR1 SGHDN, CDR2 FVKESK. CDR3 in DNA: TGTGCCAGCAGCCAAAGGTCTAGCGGGACGAACACCGGGGAGCTGTTTTTT. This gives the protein CASSQRSSGTNTGELFF.

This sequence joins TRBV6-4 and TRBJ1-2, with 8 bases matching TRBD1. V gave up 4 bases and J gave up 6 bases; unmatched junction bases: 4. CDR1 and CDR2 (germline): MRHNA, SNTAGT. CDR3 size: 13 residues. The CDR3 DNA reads TGTGCCAGCAGTGGACAGGGGATTGATGGCTACACCTTC. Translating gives CASSGQGIDGYTF.

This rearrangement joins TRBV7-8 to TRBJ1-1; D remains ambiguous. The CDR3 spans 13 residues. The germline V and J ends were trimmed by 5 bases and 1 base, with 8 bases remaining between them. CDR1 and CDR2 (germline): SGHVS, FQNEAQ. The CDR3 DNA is TGTGCCAGCAGCCGGACGGAGAACACTGAAGCTTTCTTT. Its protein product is CASSRTENTEAFF.

The CDR3 sequence: CASSAGGRETQYF. CDR3 bases: TGTGCCTCTTCAGCAGGGGGGAGAGAGACCCAGTACTTC. The chain has TRBV6-5 and TRBJ2-5; perhaps TRBD1 as D (7 bases). This CDR3 spans 13 amino acids. Trimming shortened V by 11 bases and J by 4 bases, and 17 bases separated the two germline ends. CDR1 and CDR2 (germline): MNHEY, SVGAGI.

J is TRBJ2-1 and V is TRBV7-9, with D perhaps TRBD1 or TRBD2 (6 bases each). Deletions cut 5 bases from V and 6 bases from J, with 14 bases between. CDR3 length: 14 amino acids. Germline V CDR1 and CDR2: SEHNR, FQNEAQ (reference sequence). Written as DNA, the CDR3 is TGTGCCAGCAGCCCCAGGGGAGGTGGCAATGAGCAGTTCTTC. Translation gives CASSPRGGGNEQFF.

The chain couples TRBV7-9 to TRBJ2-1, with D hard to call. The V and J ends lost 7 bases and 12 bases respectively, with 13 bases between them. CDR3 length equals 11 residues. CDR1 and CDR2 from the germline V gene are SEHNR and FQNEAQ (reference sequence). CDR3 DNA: TGTGCCAGCACCGAGAGTGAGTTGCAGTTCTTC. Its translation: CASTESELQFF.

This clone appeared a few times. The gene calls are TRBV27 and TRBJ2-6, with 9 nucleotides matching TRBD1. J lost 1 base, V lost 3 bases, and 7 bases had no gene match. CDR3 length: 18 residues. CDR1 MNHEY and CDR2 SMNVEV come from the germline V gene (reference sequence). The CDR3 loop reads CASSFRGQGSSGANVLTF. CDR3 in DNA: TGTGCCAGCAGTTTCAGGGGACAGGGTTCTTCTGGGGCCAACGTCCTGACTTTC.

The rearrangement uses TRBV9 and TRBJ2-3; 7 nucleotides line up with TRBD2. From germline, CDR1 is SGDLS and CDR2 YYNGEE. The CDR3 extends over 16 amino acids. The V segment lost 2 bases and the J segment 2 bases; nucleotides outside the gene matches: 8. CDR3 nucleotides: TGTGCCAGCAGCGTCGGGACTACAAGAAACACAGATACGCAGTATTTT. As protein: CASSVGTTRNTDTQYF. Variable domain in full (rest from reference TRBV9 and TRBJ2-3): DSGVTQTPKHLITATGQRVTLRCSPRSGDLSVYWYQQSLDQGLQFLIQYYNGEERAKGNILERFSAQQFPDLHSELNLSSLELGDSALYFCASSVGTTRNTDTQYFGPGTRLTVL.

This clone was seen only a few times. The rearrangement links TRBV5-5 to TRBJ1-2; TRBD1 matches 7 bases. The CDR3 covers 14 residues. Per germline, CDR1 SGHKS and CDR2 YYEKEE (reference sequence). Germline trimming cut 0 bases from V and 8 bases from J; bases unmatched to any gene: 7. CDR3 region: CASSLAGTDLGYTF. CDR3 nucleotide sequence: TGTGCCAGCAGCTTGGCCGGGACAGATCTCGGCTACACCTTC.

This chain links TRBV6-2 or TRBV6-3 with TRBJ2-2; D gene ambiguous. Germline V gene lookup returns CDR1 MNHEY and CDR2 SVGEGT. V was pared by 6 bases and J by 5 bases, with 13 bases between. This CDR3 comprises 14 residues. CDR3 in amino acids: CASSPDWLTGELFF. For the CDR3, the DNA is TGTGCCAGCAGCCCTGATTGGTTGACCGGGGAGCTGTTTTTT.

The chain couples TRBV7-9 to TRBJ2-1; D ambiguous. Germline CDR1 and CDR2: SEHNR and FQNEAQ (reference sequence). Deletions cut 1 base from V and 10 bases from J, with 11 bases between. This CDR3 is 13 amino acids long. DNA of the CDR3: TGTGCCAGCAGCTTAGAGGCCGGATCCGAGCAGTTCTTC. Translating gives CASSLEAGSEQFF.